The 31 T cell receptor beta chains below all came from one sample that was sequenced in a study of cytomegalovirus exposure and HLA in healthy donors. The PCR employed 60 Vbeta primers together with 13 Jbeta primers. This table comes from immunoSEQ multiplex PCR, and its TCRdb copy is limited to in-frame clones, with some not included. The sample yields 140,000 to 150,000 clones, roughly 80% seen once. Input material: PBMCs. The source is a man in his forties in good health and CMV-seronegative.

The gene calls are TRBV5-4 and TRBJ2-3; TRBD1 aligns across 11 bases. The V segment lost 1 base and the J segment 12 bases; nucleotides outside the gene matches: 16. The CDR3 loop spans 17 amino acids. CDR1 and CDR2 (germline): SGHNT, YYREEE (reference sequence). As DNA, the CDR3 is TGTGCCAGCAGCTTGCCTCGGGACAGGGGGAGGGCGGAAAGCCAGTATTTT. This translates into CASSLPRDRGRAESQYF.

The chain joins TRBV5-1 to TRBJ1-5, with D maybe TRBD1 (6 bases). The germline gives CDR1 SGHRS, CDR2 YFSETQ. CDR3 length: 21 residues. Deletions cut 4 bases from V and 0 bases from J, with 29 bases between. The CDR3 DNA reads TGCGCCAGCAGCCGAGTTCACTCCCGGGACAAACCCTGGGGTAGCAATCAGCCCCAGCATTTT. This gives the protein CASSRVHSRDKPWGSNQPQHF.

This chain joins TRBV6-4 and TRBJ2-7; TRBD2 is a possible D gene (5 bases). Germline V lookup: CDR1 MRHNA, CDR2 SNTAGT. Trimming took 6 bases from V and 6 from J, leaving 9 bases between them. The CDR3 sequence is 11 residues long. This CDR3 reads CASRRLAEQYF. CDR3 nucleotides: TGTGCCAGCAGGCGTCTAGCCGAGCAGTACTTC.

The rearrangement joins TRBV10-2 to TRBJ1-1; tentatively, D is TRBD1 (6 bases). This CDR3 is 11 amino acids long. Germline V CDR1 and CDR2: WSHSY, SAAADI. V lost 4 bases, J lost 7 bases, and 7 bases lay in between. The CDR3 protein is CASSGTVEAFF. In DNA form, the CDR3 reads TGCGCCAGCAGTGGGACAGTTGAAGCTTTCTTT.

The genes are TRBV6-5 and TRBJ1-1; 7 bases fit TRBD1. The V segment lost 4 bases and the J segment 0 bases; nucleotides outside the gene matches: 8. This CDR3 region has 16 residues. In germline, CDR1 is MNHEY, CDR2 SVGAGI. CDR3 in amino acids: CASSSQTGRLNTEAFF. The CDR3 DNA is TGTGCCAGCAGTTCCCAGACAGGGCGCCTGAACACTGAAGCTTTCTTT.

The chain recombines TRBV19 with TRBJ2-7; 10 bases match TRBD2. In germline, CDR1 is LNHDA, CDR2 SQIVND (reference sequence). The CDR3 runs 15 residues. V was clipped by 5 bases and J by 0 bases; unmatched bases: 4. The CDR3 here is CASSARLAGSYEQYF. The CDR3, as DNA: TGTGCCAGTAGTGCCCGACTAGCGGGCTCCTACGAGCAGTACTTC.

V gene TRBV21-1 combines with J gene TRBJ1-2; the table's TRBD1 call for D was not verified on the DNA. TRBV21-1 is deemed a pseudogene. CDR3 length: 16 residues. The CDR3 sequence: CASSKSGTGKAHGYTF. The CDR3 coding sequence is TGTGCCAGCAGCAAGTCTGGGACAGGGAAGGCTCATGGCTACACCTTC.

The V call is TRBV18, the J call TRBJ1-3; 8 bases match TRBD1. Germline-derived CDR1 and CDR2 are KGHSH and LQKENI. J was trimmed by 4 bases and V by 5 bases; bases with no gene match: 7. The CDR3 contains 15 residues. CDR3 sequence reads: CASSRQGARGNTIYF. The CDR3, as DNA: TGTGCCAGCTCAAGGCAGGGGGCGAGAGGAAACACCATATATTTT.

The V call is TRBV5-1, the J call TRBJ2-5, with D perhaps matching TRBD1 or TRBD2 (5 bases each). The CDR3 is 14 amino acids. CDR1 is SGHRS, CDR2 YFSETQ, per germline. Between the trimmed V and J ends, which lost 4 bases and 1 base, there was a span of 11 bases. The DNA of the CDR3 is TGCGCCAGCAGCCTGGGACCGGGCCAAGAGACCCAGTACTTC. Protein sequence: CASSLGPGQETQYF.

The DNA for the CDR3 is TGCGCCAGCAGCTTGGCACCGCGGAGTAATGAAAAACTGTTTTTT. Protein sequence: CASSLAPRSNEKLFF. The chain is built from TRBV5-1 and TRBJ1-4; D unclear. CDR3 length equals 15 residues. Between the trimmed V and J ends, which lost 0 bases and 4 bases, there was a span of 10 bases. Germline V lookup: CDR1 SGHRS, CDR2 YFSETQ. Supplemented by reference TRBV5-1 and TRBJ1-4, the full variable domain reads KAGVTQTPRYLIKTRGQQVTLSCSPISGHRSVSWYQQTPGQGLQFLFEYFSETQRNKGNFPGRFSGRQFSNSRSEMNVSTLELGDSALYLCASSLAPRSNEKLFFGSGTQLSVL.

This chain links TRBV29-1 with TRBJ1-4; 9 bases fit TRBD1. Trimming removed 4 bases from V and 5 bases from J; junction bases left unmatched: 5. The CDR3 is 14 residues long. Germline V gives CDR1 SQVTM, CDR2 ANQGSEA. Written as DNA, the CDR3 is TGCAGCGTTGGGGGAGGACAGGGGAATGAAAAACTGTTTTTT. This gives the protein CSVGGGQGNEKLFF.

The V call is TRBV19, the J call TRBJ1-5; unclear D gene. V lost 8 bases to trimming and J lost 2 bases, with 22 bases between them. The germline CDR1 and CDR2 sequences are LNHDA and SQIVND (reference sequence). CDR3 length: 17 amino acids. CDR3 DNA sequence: TGTGCCAGTGCCGGTGGAGCAGCTACATCGGGCAATCAGCCCCAGCATTTT. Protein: CASAGGAATSGNQPQHF. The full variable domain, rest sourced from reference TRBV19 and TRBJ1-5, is DGGITQSPKYLFRKEGQNVTLSCEQNLNHDAMYWYRQDPGQGLRLIYYSQIVNDFQKGDIAEGYSVSREKKESFPLTVTSAQKNPTAFYLCASAGGAATSGNQPQHFGDGTRLSIL.

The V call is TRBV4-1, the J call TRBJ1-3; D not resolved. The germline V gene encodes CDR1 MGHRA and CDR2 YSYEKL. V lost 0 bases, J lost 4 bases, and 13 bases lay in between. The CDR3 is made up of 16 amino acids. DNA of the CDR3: TGCGCCAGCAGCCAAGATAGCGGACCCCCCGGAAACACCATATATTTT. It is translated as CASSQDSGPPGNTIYF.

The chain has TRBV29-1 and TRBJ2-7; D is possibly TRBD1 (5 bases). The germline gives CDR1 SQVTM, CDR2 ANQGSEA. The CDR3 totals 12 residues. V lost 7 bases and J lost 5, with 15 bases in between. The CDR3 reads CSAGAGRHEQYF. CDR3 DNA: TGCAGCGCTGGGGCAGGGCGACACGAGCAGTACTTC.

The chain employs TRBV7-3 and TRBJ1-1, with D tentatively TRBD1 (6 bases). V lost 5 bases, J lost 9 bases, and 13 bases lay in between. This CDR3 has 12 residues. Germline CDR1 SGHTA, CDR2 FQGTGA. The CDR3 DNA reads TGTGCCAGCAGCCCAGGGCGGGGGCAAGCTTTCTTT. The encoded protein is CASSPGRGQAFF.

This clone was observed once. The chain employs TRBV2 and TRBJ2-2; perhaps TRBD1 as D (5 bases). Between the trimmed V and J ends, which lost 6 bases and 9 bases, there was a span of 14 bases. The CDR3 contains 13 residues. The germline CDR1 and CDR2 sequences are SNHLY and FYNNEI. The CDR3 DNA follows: TGTGCCAGCAGCGTCACAGGTTTAAGGGAGCTGTTTTTT. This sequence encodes CASSVTGLRELFF. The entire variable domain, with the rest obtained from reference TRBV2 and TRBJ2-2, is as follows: EPEVTQTPSHQVTQMGQEVILRCVPISNHLYFYWYRQILGQKVEFLVSFYNNEISEKSEIFDDQFSVERPDGSNFTLKIRSTKLEDSAMYFCASSVTGLRELFFGEGSRLTVL.

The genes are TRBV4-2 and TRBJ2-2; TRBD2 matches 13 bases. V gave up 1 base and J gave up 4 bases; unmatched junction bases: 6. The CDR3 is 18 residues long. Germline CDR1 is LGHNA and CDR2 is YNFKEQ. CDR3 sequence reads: CASSQGTSGGGVTGELFF. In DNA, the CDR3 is TGTGCCAGCAGCCAAGGGACTAGCGGGGGCGGGGTCACCGGGGAGCTGTTTTTT.

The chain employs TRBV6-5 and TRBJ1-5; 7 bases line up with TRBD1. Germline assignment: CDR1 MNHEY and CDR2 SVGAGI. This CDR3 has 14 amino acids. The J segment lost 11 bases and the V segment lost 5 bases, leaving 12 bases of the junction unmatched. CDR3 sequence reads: CASSLTGHEKAQHF. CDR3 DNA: TGTGCCAGCAGTCTGACAGGGCACGAAAAGGCCCAGCATTTT.

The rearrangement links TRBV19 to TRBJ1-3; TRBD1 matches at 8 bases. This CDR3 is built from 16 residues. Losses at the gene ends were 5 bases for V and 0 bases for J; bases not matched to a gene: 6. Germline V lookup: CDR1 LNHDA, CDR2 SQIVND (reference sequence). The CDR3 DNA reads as TGTGCCAGTAGTTACACCGGGACAGGCTCTGGAAACACCATATATTTT. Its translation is CASSYTGTGSGNTIYF.

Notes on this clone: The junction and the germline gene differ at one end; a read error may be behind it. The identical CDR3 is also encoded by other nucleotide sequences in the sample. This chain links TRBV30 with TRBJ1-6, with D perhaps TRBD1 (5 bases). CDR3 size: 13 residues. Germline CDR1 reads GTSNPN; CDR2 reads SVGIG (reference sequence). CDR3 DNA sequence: TGTGCCTGGACAGGGACTGTTAATTCCCCCCTCCACTTT. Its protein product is CAWTGTVNSPLHF.

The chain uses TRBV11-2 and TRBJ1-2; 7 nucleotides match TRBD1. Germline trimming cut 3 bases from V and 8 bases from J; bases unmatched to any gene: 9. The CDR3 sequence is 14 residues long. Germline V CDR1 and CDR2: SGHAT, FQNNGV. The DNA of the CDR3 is TGTGCCAGCAGCTTCAGGACAGGTCCTAAGGGCTACACCTTC. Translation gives CASSFRTGPKGYTF.

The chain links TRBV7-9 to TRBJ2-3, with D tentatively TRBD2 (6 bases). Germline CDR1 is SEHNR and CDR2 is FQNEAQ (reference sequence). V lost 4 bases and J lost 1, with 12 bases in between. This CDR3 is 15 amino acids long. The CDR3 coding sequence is TGTGCCAGCAGCTCGGGACTGCTAGGCACAGATACGCAGTATTTT. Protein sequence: CASSSGLLGTDTQYF. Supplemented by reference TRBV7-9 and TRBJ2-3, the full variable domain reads DTGVSQNPRHKITKRGQNVTFRCDPISEHNRLYWYRQTLGQGPEFLTYFQNEAQLEKSRLLSDRFSAERPKGSFSTLEIQRTEQGDSAMYLCASSSGLLGTDTQYFGPGTRLTVL.

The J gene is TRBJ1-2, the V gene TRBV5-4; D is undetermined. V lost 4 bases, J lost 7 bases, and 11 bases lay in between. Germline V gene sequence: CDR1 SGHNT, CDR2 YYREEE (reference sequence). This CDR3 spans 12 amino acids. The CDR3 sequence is CASSQPRGGYTF. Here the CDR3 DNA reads TGTGCCAGCAGCCAACCTCGGGGTGGCTACACCTTC.

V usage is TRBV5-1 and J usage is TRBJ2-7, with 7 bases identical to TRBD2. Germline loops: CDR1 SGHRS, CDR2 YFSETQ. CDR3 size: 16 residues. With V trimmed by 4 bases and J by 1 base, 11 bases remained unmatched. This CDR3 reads CASSPSGGSTSYEQYF. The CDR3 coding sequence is TGCGCCAGCAGCCCCTCGGGGGGTTCAACATCCTACGAGCAGTACTTC.

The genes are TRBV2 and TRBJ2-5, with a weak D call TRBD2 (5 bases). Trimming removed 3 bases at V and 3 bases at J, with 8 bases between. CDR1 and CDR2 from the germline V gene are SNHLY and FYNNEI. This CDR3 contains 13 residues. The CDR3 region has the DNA TGTGCCAGCAGTGACGCGCGGGAAGAGACCCAGTACTTC. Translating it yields CASSDAREETQYF.

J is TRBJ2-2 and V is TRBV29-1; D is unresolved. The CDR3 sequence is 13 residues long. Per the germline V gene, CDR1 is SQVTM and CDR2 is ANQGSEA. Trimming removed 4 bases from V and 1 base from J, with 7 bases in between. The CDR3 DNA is TGCAGCGTTGCACAGAGGAACACCGGGGAGCTGTTTTTT. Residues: CSVAQRNTGELFF.

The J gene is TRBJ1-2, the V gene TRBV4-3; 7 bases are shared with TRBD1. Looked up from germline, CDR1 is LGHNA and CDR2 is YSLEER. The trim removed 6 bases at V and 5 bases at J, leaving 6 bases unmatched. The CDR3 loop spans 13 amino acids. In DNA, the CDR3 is TGCGCCAGCAGTTCCGGGACAGCGTATGGCTACACCTTC. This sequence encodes CASSSGTAYGYTF.

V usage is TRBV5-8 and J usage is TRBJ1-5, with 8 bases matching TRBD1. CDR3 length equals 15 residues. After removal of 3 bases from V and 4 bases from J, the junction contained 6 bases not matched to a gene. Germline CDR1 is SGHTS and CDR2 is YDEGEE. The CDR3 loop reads CASSSTGGWNQPQHF. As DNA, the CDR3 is TGTGCCAGCAGCTCCACAGGGGGATGGAATCAGCCCCAGCATTTT.

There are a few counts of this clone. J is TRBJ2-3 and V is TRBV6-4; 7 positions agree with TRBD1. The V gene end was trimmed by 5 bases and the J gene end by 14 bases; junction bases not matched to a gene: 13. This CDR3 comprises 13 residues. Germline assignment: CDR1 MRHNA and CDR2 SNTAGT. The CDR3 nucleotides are TGTGCCAGCAGTCCCGGTAGGACAGGAATATGGTATTTT. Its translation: CASSPGRTGIWYF.

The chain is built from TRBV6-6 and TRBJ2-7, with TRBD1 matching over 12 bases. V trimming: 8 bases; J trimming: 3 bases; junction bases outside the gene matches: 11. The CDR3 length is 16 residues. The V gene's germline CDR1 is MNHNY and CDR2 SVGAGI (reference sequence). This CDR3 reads CASGGIRDRGLYEQYF. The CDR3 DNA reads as TGTGCCAGCGGGGGGATCCGGGACAGGGGGCTCTACGAGCAGTACTTC.

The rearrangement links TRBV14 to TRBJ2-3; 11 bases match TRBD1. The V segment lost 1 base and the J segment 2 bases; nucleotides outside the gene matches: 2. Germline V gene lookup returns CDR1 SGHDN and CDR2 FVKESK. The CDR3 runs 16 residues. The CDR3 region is CASSQGTGGLTDTQYF. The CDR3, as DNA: TGTGCCAGCAGCCAAGGGACAGGGGGCCTCACAGATACGCAGTATTTT. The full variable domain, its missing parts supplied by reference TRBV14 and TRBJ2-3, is EAGVTQFPSHSVIEKGQTVTLRCDPISGHDNLYWYRRVMGKEIKFLLHFVKESKQDESGMPNNRFLAERTGGTYSTLKVQPAELEDSGVYFCASSQGTGGLTDTQYFGPGTRLTVL.